These 3 T cell receptor beta chains came from one sample sequenced in a study of blood T cell repertoires in COVID-19. Measured with immunoSEQ multiplex PCR; TCRdb has only the in-frame clones, and not every one. Of roughly 420,000 clones listed, 88% are singletons. The sequencing input was PBMCs or T cells enriched from blood (not recorded which). These TCRs come from a woman in her 30s with acute COVID-19.

The chain is built from TRBV4-1 and TRBJ2-7; 7 bases are shared with TRBD1. The junction had 12 bases not matched to a gene; V was cut back by 4 bases and J by 0 bases. Germline-derived CDR1 and CDR2 are MGHRA and YSYEKL. CDR3 size: 17 residues. CDR3 nucleotides: TGCGCCAGCAGCCTGACTCCCTCGGGACAGAGCTCCTACGAGCAGTACTTC. Encoded protein: CASSLTPSGQSSYEQYF.

The gene calls are TRBV18 and TRBJ1-2, with D possibly TRBD1 on 6 matching bases. Trimming left V 3 bases short and J 3 bases short, with 8 bases between. CDR1 and CDR2 (germline): KGHSH, LQKENI. This CDR3 spans 13 amino acids. The CDR3 loop reads CASSPGADYGYTF. CDR3 in DNA: TGTGCCAGCTCACCGGGGGCAGACTATGGCTACACCTTC.

The V call is TRBV27, the J call TRBJ1-2, with D possibly matching TRBD1 (6 bases). The CDR3 covers 15 residues. The germline V gene has CDR1 MNHEY and CDR2 SMNVEV (reference sequence). With 0 bases removed from V and 4 bases from J, the gap between germline ends came to 12 bases. The CDR3 loop reads CASSLSVGAGYGYTF. CDR3 nucleotide sequence: TGTGCCAGCAGTTTATCTGTGGGGGCAGGCTATGGCTACACCTTC.